This T cell receptor (beta chain) emerged from a study of blood T cell repertoires in COVID-19 (TCRdb year 2020). At the level of the whole study: The collaborator samples originated in the United States, Italy and Spain and spanned the acute and convalescent phases of COVID-19. The dataset comprised deeply sampled blood TCRbeta repertoires from subjects exposed to, actively infected with, or recovered from COVID-19. The repertoires were released in a freely available public database meant as a resource for research on the immune response to SARS-CoV-2. Where HLA class I and class II types were available, the types were taken from metadata supplied by the sample provider, not from assay-based typing. Samples were obtained from the ongoing ImmuneRACE study (first 160 participants) and from approximately 1,200 subjects provided by 6 global collaborators. Sample metadata almost always included a de-identified subject ID, COVID-19 status, age in years and sex. The material from the prospective study consisted of cDNA or gDNA derived from T cells, B-cell-depleted T cells, or PBMCs.

A note on this clone: Its specific antigen is unknown. Nothing much larger sits one base from this clone, and base qualities are not available.

TCRbeta CDR3 regions were amplified from genomic DNA by means of the immunoSEQ Assay, a bias-controlled multiplex PCR. Concerning the study's data processing: The number of nucleated cells in each sample was estimated from the amplification of reference gene primers within the assay. To quantify the absolute abundance of each unique TCRbeta CDR3 rearrangement, sequence reads were collapsed and filtered. For each sample, productive Simpson clonality was calculated as the square root of Simpson's diversity index over productive rearrangements. TCRdb mirrors the immuneACCESS table, restricted to in-frame sequences. Some clones are absent from its copies; in checked studies, under half trace to an unresolved V gene, and the reason for the others is unknown. V and J calls and clone size are copied from that table; D and trimming were computed from the DNA. Recorded for this sample are approximately 200,000 clones; about 85% of them occurred a single time. 5.1% of the sample is held by the ten biggest clonotypes.

V is shortened by 1 base, J by 3 bases, and the region joining them spans 12 bases. From a lookup of the germline V gene, CDR1 and CDR2 are KGHSH and LQKENI. Taken from cysteine to phenylalanine, the CDR3 has 15 residues. The only DNA kept is the CDR3, 45 bases in frame from the first base. The paper's findings and limits, for the study overall: The amount of clinical and demographic metadata varied by source and participant and was provided uncurated.

Samples from volunteer blood donors who had recovered from COVID-19 were contributed by a second Seattle source. Each collaborating institution followed its own protocols to collect whole blood in K2EDTA tubes. Collaborator samples were shipped for TCRbeta analysis as frozen whole blood, isolated PBMCs, or DNA extracted from either sample type. The chain couples TRBV18 to TRBJ1-1, with no D gene named confidently. The receptor was isolated from a woman between 55 and 75 years old who had recovered from COVID-19. Sequencing was done on a sample of peripheral blood. The CDR3 loop reads CASSPLSAADTEAFF. The DNA is TGTGCCAGCTCACCACTGTCGGCAGCGGACACTGAAGCTTTCTTT.